The 15 T cell receptor beta chains presented below share a single source sample, sequenced in a study of cytomegalovirus exposure and HLA in healthy donors. PCR was performed using 60 Vbeta and 13 Jbeta primers. Only in-frame clones appear in the TCRdb table, and some are missing; sequencing was by immunoSEQ multiplex PCR. Its table lists 100,000 or so clones. What was sequenced was PBMCs. These receptors all stem from a man over 45 in good health and CMV-seronegative.

The chain couples TRBV15 to TRBJ1-5; D is unclear. CDR1 and CDR2 (germline): LNHNV, YYDKDF (reference sequence). Deletions cut 2 bases from V and 7 bases from J, with 12 bases between. The CDR3 runs to 14 residues. Here the CDR3 reads CATSRLTAGQPQHF. The CDR3 coding sequence is TGTGCCACCAGCAGATTAACAGCGGGGCAGCCCCAGCATTTT.

This chain connects TRBV14 to TRBJ1-1; 10 bases agree with TRBD1. The germline gives CDR1 SGHDN, CDR2 FVKESK. The CDR3 is 15 amino acids. The ends lost 4 bases at V and 3 bases at J; junction bases unmatched: 5. CDR3 bases: TGTGCCAGCAGCCTCGGGACAGGGGTAGACACTGAAGCTTTCTTT. This encodes CASSLGTGVDTEAFF.

The V call is TRBV19, the J call TRBJ2-1; 9 bases fit TRBD2. V dropped 3 bases and J dropped 2; count of bases not matched to a gene: 8. The length of the CDR3 is 17 residues. Germline loops: CDR1 LNHDA, CDR2 SQIVND (reference sequence). The CDR3 loop is CASSIRIASGTYNEQFF. The CDR3 DNA follows: TGTGCCAGTAGTATTAGAATCGCTAGCGGGACCTACAATGAGCAGTTCTTC.

The chain couples TRBV10-3 to TRBJ2-7, with D unresolved. Trimming cost V 3 bases and J 0 bases, with 6 bases left between them. The CDR3 runs 13 residues. The germline gives CDR1 ENHRY, CDR2 SYGVKD. The CDR3 bases are TGTGCCATCAGTGAACAGACCTCCTACGAGCAGTACTTC. It translates to CAISEQTSYEQYF.

This rearrangement joins TRBV9 to TRBJ2-1; maybe TRBD1 (6 bases). Germline V gives CDR1 SGDLS, CDR2 YYNGEE. CDR3 length: 18 amino acids. V was cut by 0 bases and J by 3 bases, with 19 bases left in between. The DNA for the CDR3 is TGTGCCAGCAGCGTAGCCCCGGGACACACCATGAACTACAATGAGCAGTTCTTC. This sequence encodes CASSVAPGHTMNYNEQFF.

The rearrangement uses TRBV29-1 and TRBJ1-1; D is unresolved. The CDR3 runs 12 residues. Germline V gives CDR1 SQVTM, CDR2 ANQGSEA. The V gene lost 0 bases and the J gene lost 3 bases, with 5 bases spanning the gap. CDR3 sequence reads: CSVEDLYTEAFF. CDR3 nucleotides: TGCAGCGTTGAAGACTTATACACTGAAGCTTTCTTT.

The rearrangement joins TRBV6-1 to TRBJ1-3, with 8 bases that match TRBD1. The CDR3 runs 16 residues. J was trimmed by 4 bases and V by 2 bases; bases with no gene match: 7. The germline V gene encodes CDR1 MNHNS and CDR2 SASEGT. The CDR3 DNA reads TGTGCCAGCAGTGAAATGGCAGGGGGCATCGGAAACACCATATATTTT. This encodes CASSEMAGGIGNTIYF.

The V gene is TRBV5-6, the J gene TRBJ1-1, with D unresolved. The CDR3 loop spans 14 amino acids. Trimming took off 4 bases at V and 0 bases at J, with 10 bases between the two ends. Germline V lookup: CDR1 SGHDT, CDR2 YYEEEE. The CDR3 DNA is TGTGCCAGCAGCCGCGGGCCAATGAACACTGAAGCTTTCTTT. It codes for CASSRGPMNTEAFF.

J is TRBJ1-1 and V is TRBV29-1; 7 nucleotides agree with TRBD1. V lost 7 bases and J lost 5; bases outside the gene matches: 10. Germline loops: CDR1 SQVTM, CDR2 ANQGSEA. The CDR3 loop spans 13 amino acids. The DNA of the CDR3 is TGCAGCGGAGGAGGGGGCTTAGGAACTGAAGCTTTCTTT. This sequence encodes CSGGGGLGTEAFF.

V is TRBV29-1 and J is TRBJ1-1; 8 bases map to TRBD1. CDR1 SQVTM and CDR2 ANQGSEA come from the germline V gene. The V and J ends lost 6 bases and 1 base, in that order; junction bases with no gene match: 13. The CDR3 is 16 residues long. CDR3 coding DNA: TGCAGCGTATACCCAGCCAGGGGGCTCGGGAACACTGAAGCTTTCTTT. It translates to CSVYPARGLGNTEAFF.

The chain is built from TRBV5-1 and TRBJ2-1; D gene uncertain. The V and J ends lost 4 bases and 0 bases respectively, with 14 bases between them. CDR3 length: 16 amino acids. The germline V gene encodes CDR1 SGHRS and CDR2 YFSETQ. CDR3 residues: CASSRLDRSSYNEQFF. The CDR3 region has the DNA TGCGCCAGCAGCAGACTCGACCGTAGCTCCTACAATGAGCAGTTCTTC. Drawing the rest from reference TRBV5-1 and TRBJ2-1, the complete variable domain is KAGVTQTPRYLIKTRGQQVTLSCSPISGHRSVSWYQQTPGQGLQFLFEYFSETQRNKGNFPGRFSGRQFSNSRSEMNVSTLELGDSALYLCASSRLDRSSYNEQFFGPGTRLTVL.

The gene calls are TRBV9 and TRBJ2-7; D is possibly TRBD2 (5 bases). The CDR3 contains 14 residues. V lost 3 bases, J lost 5 bases, and 15 bases lay in between. CDR1 SGDLS and CDR2 YYNGEE come from the germline V gene. The CDR3 DNA is TGTGCCAGCAGCGGCCGGGATTATGAAAACGAGCAGTACTTC. Translation: CASSGRDYENEQYF.

The genes are TRBV5-1 and TRBJ2-7, with D perhaps TRBD2 (5 bases). The CDR3 is made up of 14 amino acids. V lost 0 bases and J 2 bases, leaving 9 bases between the germline ends. Germline values: CDR1 SGHRS, CDR2 YFSETQ. The CDR3: CASSLGSATYEQYF. In DNA, the CDR3 is TGCGCCAGCAGCTTGGGTAGCGCGACCTACGAGCAGTACTTC.

The chain is built from TRBV5-1 and TRBJ1-4; 7 nucleotides agree with TRBD1. V dropped 3 bases and J dropped 5; count of bases not matched to a gene: 7. There are 15 residues in the CDR3. Germline lookup yields CDR1 SGHRS and CDR2 YFSETQ. The CDR3 nucleotides read TGCGCCAGCAGCTCGTCCGGGACAGAGAATGAAAAACTGTTTTTT. This encodes CASSSSGTENEKLFF.

This rearrangement joins TRBV2 to TRBJ2-7; 8 bases agree with TRBD1. Germline V gene sequence: CDR1 SNHLY, CDR2 FYNNEI. CDR3 length: 14 amino acids. V lost 7 bases, J lost 6 bases, and 11 bases stayed unmatched. The CDR3 sequence is CASIGTGSRSEQYF. In nucleotides, the CDR3 is TGTGCCAGCATAGGGACAGGTAGTCGCAGCGAGCAGTACTTC.